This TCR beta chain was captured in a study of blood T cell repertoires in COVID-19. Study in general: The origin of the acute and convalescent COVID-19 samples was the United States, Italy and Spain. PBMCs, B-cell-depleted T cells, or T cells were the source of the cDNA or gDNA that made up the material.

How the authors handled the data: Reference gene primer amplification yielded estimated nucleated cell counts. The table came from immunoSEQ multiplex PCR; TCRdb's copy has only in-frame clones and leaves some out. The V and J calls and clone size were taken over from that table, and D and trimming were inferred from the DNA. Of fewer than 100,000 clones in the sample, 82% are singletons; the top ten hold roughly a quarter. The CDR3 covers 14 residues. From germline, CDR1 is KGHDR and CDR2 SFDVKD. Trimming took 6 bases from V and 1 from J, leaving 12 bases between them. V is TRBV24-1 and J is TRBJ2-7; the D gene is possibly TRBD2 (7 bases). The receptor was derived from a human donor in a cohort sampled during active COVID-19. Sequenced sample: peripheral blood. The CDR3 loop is CATSPGGWSYEQYF. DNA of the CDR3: TGTGCCACCAGTCCGGGGGGCTGGTCCTACGAGCAGTACTTC.